Listed below are T cell receptor beta chains from one sample, sequenced in a study of T-cell reconstitution after alpha-beta-depleted transplantation in children. TCRdb fed the PCR reads into MiXCR, producing one record per CDR3 protein. The repertoire holds about 830,000 distinct CDR3 sequences, with about 15% as singletons. The sequenced sample was PBMCs, mostly from graft donor cells, obtained 360 days after TCRalphabeta/CD19-depleted stem cell transplant. The receptor source for this set is a male patient younger than 18 who had a stem cell transplant for acute lymphoblastic leukemia, so the T cells may come from the graft donor. The conserved cysteine and the conserved F or W are not part of the CDR3 here. Each record gives: J gene, V gene, clone size, CDR3 protein. The size field is filled for only some rows; it gives once, few, many or a size class.

J: TRBJ2-7; V: TRBV5-6; size: few; CDR3: ASSEREGSYEQY
J: TRBJ2-1; V: TRBV12-3/TRBV12-4; size: .; CDR3: ASRTGSYNEQF
J: TRBJ2-5; V: TRBV7-6; size: .; CDR3: ASSRRLAEETQY
J: TRBJ1-2; V: TRBV5-1; size: few; CDR3: ASSLVSRCCYT
J: TRBJ2-1; V: TRBV5-1; size: few; CDR3: ASSQVPGGNEQF
J: TRBJ2-2; V: TRBV4-1; size: many; CDR3: ASSHVGGDGELF
J: TRBJ2-7; V: TRBV9; size: few; CDR3: ASSGLDISYEQY
J: TRBJ2-1; V: TRBV4-1; size: few; CDR3: ASSQTPSAGGPDGQF
J: TRBJ1-5; V: TRBV11-1; size: few; CDR3: ASSLPGQGRGINQPQH
J: TRBJ2-3; V: TRBV20-1; size: many; CDR3: SARDRGAGDTQY
J: TRBJ1-1; V: TRBV3-1; size: .; CDR3: ASSDPLLETEAF
J: TRBJ2-7; V: TRBV29-1; size: .; CDR3: SVTRGEHEQY
J: TRBJ2-5; V: TRBV5-1; size: .; CDR3: ASSTTPAGRDWETQY
J: TRBJ2-7; V: TRBV2; size: .; CDR3: ASSEAHTHSYEQY
J: TRBJ2-7; V: TRBV25-1; size: few; CDR3: ATAGLYEQY
J: TRBJ2-1; V: TRBV28; size: few; CDR3: ASTSRTSGSYNEQF
J: TRBJ2-3; V: TRBV5-1; size: few; CDR3: ASSQGPSDGSY
J: TRBJ2-3; V: TRBV5-1; size: .; CDR3: ASSFLRIGDTQY
J: TRBJ2-3; V: TRBV9; size: .; CDR3: ASSVDPLGLAGGPGTQY
J: TRBJ2-1; V: TRBV20-1; size: .; CDR3: SARAREAGGYNEQF
J: TRBJ2-2; V: TRBV5-8; size: .; CDR3: AGVIRGWGLPGELF
J: TRBJ2-1; V: TRBV5-1; size: few; CDR3: ASSLGVAGSVEQF
J: TRBJ2-6; V: TRBV10-3; size: few; CDR3: AIRDSITGANVLT
J: TRBJ2-7; V: TRBV19; size: .; CDR3: ASSIDGQREGYEQY
J: TRBJ2-3; V: TRBV20-1; size: few; CDR3: SASPPTDTQY
J: TRBJ2-2; V: TRBV11-2; size: .; CDR3: ASSLLQAGELF
J: TRBJ2-7; V: TRBV29-1; size: few; CDR3: SVYSRQGYEQY
J: TRBJ2-7; V: TRBV6-5; size: .; CDR3: ASSLGDRTFWEQY
J: TRBJ2-7; V: TRBV5-1; size: .; CDR3: ASSGGTRFSYEQY
J: TRBJ1-2; V: TRBV4-2; size: .; CDR3: AMSSRDRGTTYGYT
J: TRBJ2-3; V: TRBV5-1; size: .; CDR3: ASRSRGSPADTQY
J: TRBJ2-1; V: TRBV19; size: .; CDR3: ASSIRTGGNEQF
J: TRBJ2-7; V: TRBV12-3/TRBV12-4; size: .; CDR3: ASSLRLAWEQY
J: TRBJ2-7; V: TRBV9; size: few; CDR3: ASSVRVGGTEEQY
J: TRBJ2-7; V: TRBV10-2; size: .; CDR3: ASRSRGLQGPSSYEQY
J: TRBJ2-3; V: TRBV5-1; size: .; CDR3: ASSLRGSEPGTQY
J: TRBJ2-7; V: TRBV12-3/TRBV12-4; size: .; CDR3: ASPGGGRYEQY
J: TRBJ2-7; V: TRBV27; size: few; CDR3: ASSLLQGAYEQY
J: TRBJ2-3; V: TRBV5-4; size: many; CDR3: ASSSSPVGSDTQY
J: TRBJ2-1; V: TRBV12-3/TRBV12-4; size: few; CDR3: ASSLALGLAASAGYEQF
J: TRBJ2-2; V: TRBV11-2; size: .; CDR3: ASSSRTSFGFRTGELF
J: TRBJ2-5; V: TRBV6-2/TRBV6-3; size: few; CDR3: ASSRRLGTQY
J: TRBJ2-1; V: TRBV11-2; size: .; CDR3: ASSLDYGGALQSYEQF
J: TRBJ2-5; V: TRBV12-3/TRBV12-4; size: many; CDR3: ASSYRGGGETQY
J: TRBJ2-1; V: TRBV12-5; size: .; CDR3: ASGSAGAGVGRNEQF
J: TRBJ2-1; V: TRBV27; size: .; CDR3: ASMFGVGPLNNEQF
J: TRBJ1-2; V: TRBV7-9; size: .; CDR3: ASSLATSPNYGYT
J: TRBJ2-3; V: TRBV5-1; size: .; CDR3: ASSGGTGLPDTQY
J: TRBJ2-1; V: TRBV27; size: few; CDR3: ASSLYRGTLLSYNEQF
J: TRBJ2-1; V: TRBV12-3/TRBV12-4; size: .; CDR3: ASIPGLAFNEQF
J: TRBJ2-7; V: TRBV5-1; size: .; CDR3: ASSRLTGPTYEQY
J: TRBJ2-2; V: TRBV5-6; size: .; CDR3: ASSLGPTAGELF
J: TRBJ2-3; V: TRBV6-2/TRBV6-3; size: many; CDR3: ASSYSTGVGTQY